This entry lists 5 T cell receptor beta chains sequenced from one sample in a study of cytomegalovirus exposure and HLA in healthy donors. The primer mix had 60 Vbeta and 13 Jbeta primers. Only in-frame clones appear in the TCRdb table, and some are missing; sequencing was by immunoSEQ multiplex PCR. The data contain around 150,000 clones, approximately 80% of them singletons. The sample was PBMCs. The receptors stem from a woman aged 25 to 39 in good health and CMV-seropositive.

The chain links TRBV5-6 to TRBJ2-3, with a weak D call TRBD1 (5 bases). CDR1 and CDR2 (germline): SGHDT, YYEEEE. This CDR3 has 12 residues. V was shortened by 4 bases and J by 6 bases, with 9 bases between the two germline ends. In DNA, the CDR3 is TGTGCCAGCAGCCGGACACCCGATACGCAGTATTTT. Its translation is CASSRTPDTQYF.

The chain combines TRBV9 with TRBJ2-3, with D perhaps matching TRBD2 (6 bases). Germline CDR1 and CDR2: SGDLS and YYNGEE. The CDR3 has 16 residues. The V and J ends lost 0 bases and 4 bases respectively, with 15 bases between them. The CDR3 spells CASSVEGLATADTQYF. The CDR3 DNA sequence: TGTGCCAGCAGCGTAGAGGGGCTAGCGACCGCAGATACGCAGTATTTT.

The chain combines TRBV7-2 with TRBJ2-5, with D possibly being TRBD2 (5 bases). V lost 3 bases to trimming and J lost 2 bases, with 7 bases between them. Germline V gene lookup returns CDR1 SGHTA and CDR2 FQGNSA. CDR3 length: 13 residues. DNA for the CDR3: TGTGCCAGCAGCTTGCGGGTTCAAGAGACCCAGTACTTC. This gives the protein CASSLRVQETQYF.

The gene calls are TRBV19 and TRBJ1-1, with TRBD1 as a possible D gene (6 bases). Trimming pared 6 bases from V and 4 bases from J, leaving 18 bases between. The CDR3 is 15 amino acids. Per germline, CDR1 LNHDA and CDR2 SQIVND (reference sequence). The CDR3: CASSTDQGLGTEAFF. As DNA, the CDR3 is TGTGCCAGTAGCACCGATCAGGGGCTGGGCACTGAAGCTTTCTTT.

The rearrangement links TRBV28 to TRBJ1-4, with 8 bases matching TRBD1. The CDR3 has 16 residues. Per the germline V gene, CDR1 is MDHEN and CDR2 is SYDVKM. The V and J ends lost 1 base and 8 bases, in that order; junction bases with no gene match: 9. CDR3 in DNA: TGTGCCAGCAGTTTATTTGGACAGGGCGAGCGAGAAAAACTGTTTTTT. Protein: CASSLFGQGEREKLFF.